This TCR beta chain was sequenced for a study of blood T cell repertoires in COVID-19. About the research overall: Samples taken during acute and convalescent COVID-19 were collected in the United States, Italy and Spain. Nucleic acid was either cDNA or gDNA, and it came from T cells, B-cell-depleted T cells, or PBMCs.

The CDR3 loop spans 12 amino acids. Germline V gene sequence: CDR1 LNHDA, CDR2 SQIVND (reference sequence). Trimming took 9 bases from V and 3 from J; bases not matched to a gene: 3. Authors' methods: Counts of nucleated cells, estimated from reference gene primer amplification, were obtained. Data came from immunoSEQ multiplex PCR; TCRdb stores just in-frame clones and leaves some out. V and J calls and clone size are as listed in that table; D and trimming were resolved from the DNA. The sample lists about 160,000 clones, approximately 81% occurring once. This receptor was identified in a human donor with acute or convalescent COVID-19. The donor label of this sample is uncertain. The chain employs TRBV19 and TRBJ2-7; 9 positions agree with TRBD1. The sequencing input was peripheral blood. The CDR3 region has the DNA TGTGCCAGCGGGACAGGGTACTACGAGCAGTACTTC. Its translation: CASGTGYYEQYF.